This T cell receptor (beta chain) was found in a study of identifying expanded T cells in peripheral blood. Study outcomes and limitations: Over about two and four weeks, about 15 and 18 clones changed, versus around 1.2 between replicates. Across healthy donors, higher total template counts meant significantly greater roughly two-week count variance.

CDR1 is MNHEY and CDR2 is SVGAGI in the germline V gene. The CDR3 extends over 13 amino acids. V was shortened by 8 bases and J by 0 bases, with 8 bases between the two germline ends. A note on this clone: Its antigen is unidentified.

Profiling relied on immunoSEQ multiplex PCR, and the TCRdb table lists in-frame clones only, not all of them. This sample has approximately 85,000 clones, with around nine tenths found just once. The sequenced sample consisted of blood. The chain recombines TRBV6-5 with TRBJ1-5; D is ambiguous. This sequence originates from a person between 18 and 69 years old in good health. DNA of the CDR3: TGTGCCAGCGGAATCTCTAGCAATCAGCCCCAGCATTTT. It yields the protein CASGISSNQPQHF.